A single sample is the source of the 15 T cell receptor beta chains below, sequenced in a study of beta chain features in type 1 diabetes. Every isolated RNA sample was fully reverse transcribed, so sequencing captured expressed TCRB transcripts. The data were produced by immunoSEQ multiplex PCR, yet TCRdb's version contains in-frame clones alone and is incomplete. This sample has about 350,000 clones, with around a fifth found just once. Sequences were obtained from naive CD4+ T cells from blood. Receptors originate from a young woman in good health.

The chain is built from TRBV6-5 and TRBJ1-5; D not certain. Trimming cost V 3 bases and J 3 bases, with 6 bases left between them. Germline V gene data show CDR1 as MNHEY and CDR2 as SVGAGI. The CDR3 covers 13 residues. CDR3 coding DNA: TGTGCCAGCAGTTATTCTTACAATCAGCCCCAGCATTTT. It specifies CASSYSYNQPQHF.

The chain couples TRBV30 to TRBJ1-4, with D perhaps matching TRBD1 (5 bases). The germline gives CDR1 GTSNPN, CDR2 SVGIG (reference sequence). The CDR3 is 18 residues long. Trimming took off 1 base at V and 8 bases at J, with 26 bases between the two ends. The CDR3 DNA reads TGTGCCTGGAGTGCCCGGGTCTGGGGCAGCGTAATTGGGGAAAAACTGTTTTTT. As protein: CAWSARVWGSVIGEKLFF.

This clone was picked up a small number of times. The chain uses TRBV7-3 and TRBJ2-5; 8 positions match TRBD1. This CDR3 comprises 13 residues. The junction had 7 bases not matched to a gene; V was cut back by 11 bases and J by 2 bases. Per the germline V gene, CDR1 is SGHTA and CDR2 is FQGTGA. The CDR3 nucleotides read TGTGCCTCCTCGGGGGACAGGCAAGAGACCCAGTACTTC. This translates into CASSGDRQETQYF.

This clone came up a few times. J is TRBJ2-2 and V is TRBV7-9, with TRBD1 matching over 7 bases. After removal of 5 bases from V and 5 bases from J, the junction contained 2 bases not matched to a gene. The CDR3 is 13 amino acids. From germline, CDR1 is SEHNR and CDR2 FQNEAQ (reference sequence). CDR3 loop: CASSDRETGELFF. The DNA of the CDR3 is TGTGCCAGCAGCGACAGGGAGACCGGGGAGCTGTTTTTT.

This clone came up a few times. CDR3 DNA sequence: TGTGCCAGCAGCCCGAGACAGGGGGCGAACATTCAGTACTTC. This encodes CASSPRQGANIQYF. J is TRBJ2-4 and V is TRBV7-2; 10 bases fit TRBD1. Germline assignment: CDR1 SGHTA and CDR2 FQGNSA. The J segment lost 7 bases and the V segment lost 5 bases, leaving 5 bases of the junction unmatched. The CDR3 is 14 amino acids.

The table lists this clone with a few counts. The gene calls are TRBV5-1 and TRBJ2-5, with 9 nucleotides matching TRBD2. The CDR3 extends over 14 amino acids. The germline gives CDR1 SGHRS, CDR2 YFSETQ. The trim removed 4 bases at V and 4 bases at J, leaving 5 bases unmatched. The CDR3 nucleotides are TGCGCCAGCAGCATAGGGACTAGCCCAGAGACCCAGTACTTC. This encodes CASSIGTSPETQYF.

The chain links TRBV5-1 to TRBJ2-1; 11 bases match TRBD2. With 7 bases clipped from V and 8 bases from J, the junction kept 2 bases outside the gene matches. CDR3 size: 12 residues. Germline values: CDR1 SGHRS, CDR2 YFSETQ. The DNA for the CDR3 is TGCGCCAGCCTTAGCGGGAGGGATGAGCAGTTCTTC. Protein sequence: CASLSGRDEQFF.

This chain links TRBV28 with TRBJ2-7, with D perhaps matching TRBD1 (6 bases). Germline loops: CDR1 MDHEN, CDR2 SYDVKM. V was pared by 7 bases and J by 7 bases, with 20 bases between. The CDR3 is 14 amino acids. DNA for the CDR3: TGTGCCAGCAATACAGGGACCTCCCGCCCGGAGCAGTACTTC. This gives the protein CASNTGTSRPEQYF.

A few counts support this clone. The chain couples TRBV5-6 to TRBJ2-6; D is unclear. Between the trimmed V and J ends, which lost 1 base and 0 bases, there was a span of 14 bases. The V gene's germline CDR1 is SGHDT and CDR2 YYEEEE. This CDR3 is built from 18 residues. Here the CDR3 DNA reads TGTGCCAGCAGCTTGTTATTCGGGTTGTCCTCTGGGGCCAACGTCCTGACTTTC. Its protein product is CASSLLFGLSSGANVLTF.

The rearrangement joins TRBV4-2 to TRBJ2-3; 8 nucleotides align to TRBD2. Unmatched junction bases numbered 8, after V lost 1 base and J lost 2 bases. The V gene's germline CDR1 is LGHNA and CDR2 YNFKEQ. The CDR3 spans 17 residues. CDR3 residues: CASSQAPGTRDTDTQYF. DNA of the CDR3: TGTGCCAGCAGCCAAGCGCCCGGGACTAGGGACACAGATACGCAGTATTTT.

This clone was detected only a few times. The rearrangement joins TRBV7-9 to TRBJ1-5, with unresolved D. This CDR3 is built from 14 residues. Trimming pared 8 bases from V and 7 bases from J, leaving 18 bases between. Germline lookup yields CDR1 SEHNR and CDR2 FQNEAQ (reference sequence). This CDR3 is CASGALGTGQPQHF. Here the CDR3 DNA reads TGTGCCAGCGGCGCGCTCGGAACGGGGCAGCCCCAGCATTTT.

This clone was seen a handful of times. V usage is TRBV29-1 and J usage is TRBJ2-2; D is undetermined. Germline CDR1 and CDR2: SQVTM and ANQGSEA. The CDR3 is 15 amino acids. Trimming removed 0 bases at V and 0 bases at J, with 8 bases between. In DNA form, the CDR3 reads TGCAGCGTTGAAGATCGACTGTCGAACACCGGGGAGCTGTTTTTT. Protein product: CSVEDRLSNTGELFF.

This chain uses TRBV29-1 with TRBJ1-4, with D perhaps TRBD1 (6 bases). Germline V lookup: CDR1 SQVTM, CDR2 ANQGSEA. The CDR3 loop spans 13 amino acids. The germline V and J ends were trimmed by 4 bases and 6 bases, with 12 bases remaining between them. In DNA form, the CDR3 reads TGCAGCGTTGCAGTGACAGGAGATGAAAAACTGTTTTTT. Translating it yields CSVAVTGDEKLFF.

The DNA for the CDR3 is TGTGCCAGCAGCGGGGGGACTAGCGGTTTCACAGATACGCAGTATTTT. Translated, it gives CASSGGTSGFTDTQYF. The gene calls are TRBV5-6 and TRBJ2-3; TRBD2 matches at 11 bases. CDR3 length equals 16 residues. In germline, CDR1 is SGHDT, CDR2 YYEEEE. The J segment lost 2 bases and the V segment lost 4 bases, leaving 6 bases of the junction unmatched. Together with reference TRBV5-6 and TRBJ2-3, the CDR3 gives the full variable domain: DAGVTQSPTHLIKTRGQQVTLRCSPKSGHDTVSWYQQALGQGPQFIFQYYEEEERQRGNFPDRFSGHQFPNYSSELNVNALLLGDSALYLCASSGGTSGFTDTQYFGPGTRLTVL.

The rearrangement links TRBV11-2 to TRBJ2-3; a weak D match, TRBD1 (5 bases). The germline V gene encodes CDR1 SGHAT and CDR2 FQNNGV. The CDR3 consists of 16 residues. The ends were cut back, 1 base at V and 4 bases at J, with 15 bases in the middle. The DNA of the CDR3 is TGTGCCAGCAGCTTAGGTCAGGGCCGTCGGGCAGATACGCAGTATTTT. Translating gives CASSLGQGRRADTQYF. The full variable domain, its missing parts supplied by reference TRBV11-2 and TRBJ2-3, is EAGVAQSPRYKIIEKRQSVAFWCNPISGHATLYWYQQILGQGPKLLIQFQNNGVVDDSQLPKDRFSAERLKGVDSTLKIQPAKLEDSAVYLCASSLGQGRRADTQYFGPGTRLTVL.